This T cell receptor (beta chain) was identified during a study of blood T cell repertoires in COVID-19 (dated by TCRdb to the early 2020s). Regarding the research as a whole: Collaborator samples came from the United States, Italy and Spain and covered acute and convalescent phases of COVID-19. Deeply sampled blood TCRbeta repertoires from subjects exposed to, actively infected with, or recovered from COVID-19 were included in the dataset. Samples were obtained from the ongoing ImmuneRACE study (first 160 participants) and from 1,000 to 1,500 subjects provided by 6 global collaborators. The repertoires were made available in a free public database intended to serve as a resource for research on the immune response to SARS-CoV-2. Nearly every sample came with metadata listing a de-identified subject ID, COVID-19 status, age in years and sex. Where available, HLA class I and class II types were taken from metadata supplied by the sample provider and were not determined by assay-based typing. The prospective study material was composed of cDNA or gDNA derived from T cells, B-cell-depleted T cells, or PBMCs. The paper's findings and limits, for the study overall: How much clinical and demographic metadata was included differed by source and by participant, and the metadata was provided uncurated.

A note on this clone: Its antigen target is currently unknown. Qualities for individual bases were not recorded, and no much larger clone is one base off.

CDR1 KGHSH and CDR2 LQKENI are derived from the germline V gene. V is pruned by 5 bases and J by 2 bases, leaving 6 bases of the junction without a gene match. The CDR3 spans 14 residues, from the cysteine through the phenylalanine. Here the CDR3 DNA is all that survives: 42 bases in frame from base 1. Each collaborating institution followed its own protocols to collect whole blood in K2EDTA tubes. For TCRbeta analysis, collaborator samples were shipped as frozen whole blood, as isolated PBMCs, or as DNA extracted from either sample type. TCRbeta CDR3 regions were amplified from genomic DNA using the immunoSEQ Assay, a bias-controlled multiplex PCR. The original methods were these. The number of nucleated cells in each sample was estimated from the amplification of reference gene primers within the assay. To quantify the absolute abundance of each unique TCRbeta CDR3 rearrangement, sequence reads were collapsed and filtered. For each sample, productive Simpson clonality was calculated as the square root of Simpson's diversity index over productive rearrangements. Here the immuneACCESS table is served through TCRdb, limited to in-frame sequences with V and J called. Missing clones are a known gap in these copies; in checked studies unresolved V genes cover under half, and the rest lacks a known reason. Clone size and V and J calls were adopted from that table, with D and trimming inferred from the DNA. This sample is represented by tens of thousands of clones; roughly 89% of them were singletons. Jointly, the top ten make up more than 5.5% of the sample.

This receptor was taken from a woman aged 50 to 60 with acute or convalescent COVID-19. The V and J genes are TRBV18 and TRBJ2-7, with TRBD2 matching 7 junction bases. What was sequenced was peripheral blood. In nucleotide form, the sequence is TGTGCCAGCTCATCGGGGGAGGGAACCTACGAGCAGTACTTC. This gives the protein CASSSGEGTYEQYF.